Following are 15 T cell receptor beta chains from one sample sequenced in a study of blood T cell repertoires in COVID-19. The protocol was immunoSEQ multiplex PCR, while the TCRdb copy is restricted to in-frame clones and leaves out a portion. The profile shows tens of thousands of clones, roughly four fifths of them singletons. The sequenced sample was peripheral blood. These receptors all stem from a woman aged 80 or over with acute or convalescent COVID-19.

The V gene is TRBV7-8, the J gene TRBJ2-7, with 9 positions matching TRBD1. This CDR3 region has 16 residues. Germline V gives CDR1 SGHVS, CDR2 FQNEAQ. V dropped 4 bases and J dropped 3; count of bases not matched to a gene: 10. As DNA, the CDR3 is TGTGCCAGCAGCTCCAACCGGGACAGGGCCCTCTACGAGCAGTACTTC. Protein: CASSSNRDRALYEQYF. The variable domain in full, completed from reference TRBV7-8 and TRBJ2-7, reads GAGVSQSPRYKVAKRGQDVALRCDPISGHVSLFWYQQALGQGPEFLTYFQNEAQLDKSGLPSDRFFAERPEGSVSTLKIQRTQQEDSAVYLCASSSNRDRALYEQYFGPGTRLTVT.

V usage is TRBV2 and J usage is TRBJ2-5; a weak D match, TRBD2 (6 bases). V lost 6 bases, J lost 0 bases, and 8 bases lay in between. Looked up from germline, CDR1 is SNHLY and CDR2 is FYNNEI. The CDR3 consists of 13 residues. DNA of the CDR3: TGTGCCAGCAGGGGGGACTACCAAGAGACCCAGTACTTC. Translating gives CASRGDYQETQYF.

The rearrangement joins TRBV7-8 to TRBJ2-5; TRBD1 agrees at 9 bases. V was pared by 5 bases and J by 4 bases, with 8 bases of the junction left unmatched. The CDR3 sequence is 15 residues long. Per the germline V gene, CDR1 is SGHVS and CDR2 is FQNEAQ. The CDR3 sequence: CASSPGTGWRETQYF. CDR3 DNA sequence: TGTGCCAGCAGCCCCGGGACAGGGTGGCGAGAGACCCAGTACTTC.

This chain links TRBV5-1 with TRBJ2-1; 8 bases match TRBD2. The CDR3 length is 14 residues. CDR1 is SGHRS, CDR2 YFSETQ, per germline. The ends lost 0 bases at V and 6 bases at J; junction bases unmatched: 2. The CDR3 loop reads CASSLESGSNEQFF. The CDR3 coding sequence is TGCGCCAGCAGCTTGGAGAGCGGGAGCAATGAGCAGTTCTTC.

The rearrangement joins TRBV5-1 to TRBJ2-3; D uncertain. The V gene's germline CDR1 is SGHRS and CDR2 YFSETQ. The length of the CDR3 is 14 residues. V was clipped by 0 bases and J by 3 bases, with 8 bases between them. The CDR3 DNA is TGCGCCAGCAGCTTGGAGGCGGAGACAGATACGCAGTATTTT. Its translation: CASSLEAETDTQYF.

The chain couples TRBV10-2 to TRBJ1-2, with 11 positions matching TRBD1. The CDR3 length is 12 residues. CDR1 WSHSY and CDR2 SAAADI come from the germline V gene. J lost 8 bases, V lost 8 bases, and 4 bases had no gene match. Here the CDR3 reads CASRTGGEGYTF. The DNA of the CDR3 is TGCGCCAGCCGGACAGGGGGCGAAGGCTACACCTTC.

The chain couples TRBV19 to TRBJ1-3; TRBD1 matches at 10 bases. This CDR3 contains 12 residues. Trimming took 9 bases from V and 7 from J; bases not matched to a gene: 3. The germline V gene encodes CDR1 LNHDA and CDR2 SQIVND (reference sequence). This chain's CDR3 is CASRDRGNTIYF. CDR3 DNA: TGTGCCAGCCGGGACAGGGGTAACACCATATATTTT.

The chain couples TRBV2 to TRBJ2-3, with TRBD2 matching 11 bases. The germline CDR1 and CDR2 sequences are SNHLY and FYNNEI. V lost 7 bases to trimming and J lost 2 bases; unmatched junction nucleotides: 5. CDR3 length: 15 residues. The CDR3 loop is CASTGTSGYTDTQYF. In DNA form, the CDR3 reads TGTGCCAGCACTGGGACTAGCGGCTACACAGATACGCAGTATTTT.

The V and J genes are TRBV30 and TRBJ1-3; TRBD1 matches 7 bases. Germline CDR1 GTSNPN, CDR2 SVGIG (reference sequence). Trimming removed 2 bases from V and 2 bases from J; junction bases left unmatched: 3. CDR3 length equals 14 residues. CDR3 DNA: TGTGCCTGGAGTCTGGGGACAGCTGGAAACACCATATATTTT. Protein sequence: CAWSLGTAGNTIYF.

The CDR3 DNA reads TGTGCCAGCAATCAAGGTAGCATCAATGAGCAGTTCTTC. Amino acid sequence: CASNQGSINEQFF. V and J are TRBV7-9 and TRBJ2-1, with unresolved D. The V gene's germline CDR1 is SEHNR and CDR2 FQNEAQ (reference sequence). This CDR3 spans 13 amino acids. V lost 7 bases, J lost 6 bases, and 13 bases lay in between.

The chain combines TRBV5-1 with TRBJ2-5; TRBD1 aligns across 9 bases. V lost 4 bases and J lost 5; bases outside the gene matches: 9. The germline V gene encodes CDR1 SGHRS and CDR2 YFSETQ. The CDR3 sequence is 15 residues long. The CDR3 bases are TGCGCCAGCAGCGCATCCGGGACAGGGCTCGAGACCCAGTACTTC. Translation gives CASSASGTGLETQYF.

This clone was picked up one time. The chain recombines TRBV2 with TRBJ2-5, with 13 bases identical to TRBD2. Unmatched junction bases numbered 9, after V lost 5 bases and J lost 3 bases. The CDR3 spans 17 residues. Per germline, CDR1 SNHLY and CDR2 FYNNEI. The DNA of the CDR3 is TGTGCCAGCAGTAATGATTTAGGACTAGCGGGGGAAGAGACCCAGTACTTC. The encoded protein is CASSNDLGLAGEETQYF.

V gene TRBV4-2 combines with J gene TRBJ1-1; TRBD1 agrees at 7 bases. The germline gives CDR1 LGHNA, CDR2 YNFKEQ. V dropped 1 base and J dropped 2; count of bases not matched to a gene: 4. CDR3 size: 15 residues. This CDR3 reads CASSQGAGGNTEAFF. CDR3 in DNA: TGTGCCAGCAGCCAAGGGGCAGGGGGAAACACTGAAGCTTTCTTT.

The chain carries TRBV6-4 and TRBJ2-3; perhaps TRBD1 as D (5 bases). Germline V gene lookup returns CDR1 MRHNA and CDR2 SNTAGT. CDR3 length: 11 residues. Trimming removed 7 bases at V and 5 bases at J, with 7 bases between. Here the CDR3 reads CASNGQDTQYF. The DNA of the CDR3 is TGTGCCAGCAATGGACAAGATACGCAGTATTTT.

This chain connects TRBV9 to TRBJ2-7; 7 nucleotides match TRBD2. Losses at the gene ends were 0 bases for V and 4 bases for J; bases not matched to a gene: 4. Germline-derived CDR1 and CDR2 are SGDLS and YYNGEE. The CDR3 has 14 residues. The CDR3 here is CASSVASGGYEQYF. The CDR3 DNA is TGTGCCAGCAGCGTAGCCTCCGGGGGGTACGAGCAGTACTTC. Using reference TRBV9 and TRBJ2-7 for the parts outside the CDR3, the full variable domain is DSGVTQTPKHLITATGQRVTLRCSPRSGDLSVYWYQQSLDQGLQFLIQYYNGEERAKGNILERFSAQQFPDLHSELNLSSLELGDSALYFCASSVASGGYEQYFGPGTRLTVT.